This T cell receptor beta chain stems from a study of T cell responses to AZD1222 COVID-19 vaccine. Study context: Pooled together were second doses at about 4 or about 12 weeks.

Germline loops: CDR1 GTSNPN, CDR2 SVGIG (reference sequence). The V end was cut by 4 bases, the J end by 2 bases, with 14 bases between. This CDR3 is 15 amino acids long. About this clone itself: What it binds is not known.

Generated by immunoSEQ multiplex PCR, the TCRdb table keeps only in-frame clones and is missing some. The sample has around 100,000 clones, about nine tenths seen once; the top ten hold 45%. Study-wide results and limits: Spike-specific TCR depth and breadth grew after two AZD1222 doses. Females outnumbered males among donors, who were mostly white British; clonal diversity was possibly underestimated. Per reports, nearly half of all spike-specific TCRs target regions that are unmutated in variants.

This material consisted of peripheral blood, taken on day 0 of AZD1222 vaccination. The source is an adult in good health. The gene calls are TRBV30 and TRBJ1-4; TRBD1 might be the D (5 bases). The CDR3: CAWTFGGGTNEKLFF. For the CDR3, the DNA is TGTGCCTGGACTTTTGGGGGAGGTACTAATGAAAAACTGTTTTTT.